This T cell receptor (beta chain) was sequenced for a study of regulatory T cells in long-lasting Graves disease (dated by TCRdb to about 2021). Regarding the research as a whole: Patients with newly diagnosed Graves' disease had been on antithyroid drugs for under 3 months. This study used TCR sequencing and RNA sequencing of peripheral blood to compare persistent Graves' disease patients against newly diagnosed Graves' disease patients. The study was registered as a clinical trial and conducted in China. TCR sequencing covered around 13 persistent and roughly 20 newly diagnosed Graves' disease patients, around 33 samples in total. Study-wide conclusions, independent of this receptor: Persistent disease showed preferential use of TRBV28, TRBJ1-2 and TRBJ2-5, whereas newly diagnosed disease favored TRBV20-1 and TRBJ2-1. Lower TCR Shannon entropy and fewer highly expanded clones were observed in persistent Graves' disease patients than in newly diagnosed patients, which suggested clonal expansion. Peripheral blood alone was examined, since thyroid tissue, which constituted the primary lesion, could not be accessed. Only the TCR beta chain was sequenced and analyzed. The authors acknowledged the small sample size as a limitation that may reduce accuracy. More public clonotypes were shared among persistent patients (under 3,000) than among newly diagnosed patients (roughly 1,000).

The library was built by means of multiplex PCR. Sequenced on an Illumina HiSeq 4000. CDR3 regions were amplified by Arm-PCR with iRepertoire HTBI primers to construct TCR beta libraries. Gel purification was performed on PCR products prior to sequencing. The authors' pipeline ran thus. Gene usage analysis of CDR3 amino acid clonotypes used the 62 TRBV and about 14 TRBJ segments found across samples. COPE and FqMerger were used to merge the filtered high-quality paired reads into contigs. BLAST was used to align contigs to IMGT TRBV, TRBD and TRBJ reference genes, with CDR3 defined following IMGT. Clonotypes above 0.1% frequency were classified as highly expanded clones. Shannon entropy was used to measure repertoire diversity, and the Gini coefficient was used to measure V-J evenness. A clonotype found in more than one individual was treated as public. TCRdb reprocessed the public reads (quality trimming at Q25 with fastp, clone calling with MiXCR) and kept in-frame beta chains. Every entry covers one CDR3 protein and lists the most common genes and DNA from its rows. None of the V and J calls come from the authors' own analysis; TCRdb made them. This sample comprises around 450,000 distinct CDR3 sequences, around 16% of them detected only once. About 8.3% of the sample is in the top ten clones.

The time point label for this specimen denotes: newly diagnosed GD, antithyroid drugs for less than 3 months. For both TCR sequencing and RNA sequencing, RNA was extracted from PBMCs in TRIzol. The diagnosis of Graves' disease was made according to American Thyroid Association guidelines. Recruitment of patients was carried out at an endocrinology department in Xi'an, China. From each patient, nine milliliters of peripheral blood was collected into an EDTA anticoagulant tube. PBMCs were isolated by Ficoll Paque Plus density gradient separation without further T cell sorting. An Agilent 2100 Bioanalyzer and agarose gel were used to assess RNA quality, and a NanoDrop 2000 was used to measure RNA concentration. From the cysteine through the phenylalanine, the CDR3 covers 14 amino acids. CDR3 DNA only is kept here, 42 bases in frame from base 1. The V and J ends are trimmed by 2 bases and 1 base, leaving 8 bases between them. Reading the germline V gene gives CDR1 SGHTA and CDR2 FQGNSA.

This clonotype was observed at least ten times. Which antigen it targets is not known. No quality values exist for individual bases; no much larger clone is one base distant. These same data were also listed under a study on T cells in Graves' hyperthyroidism and ophthalmopathy. The second publication reports: A patient counted as having stable Graves' hyperthyroidism if no progression to ophthalmopathy occurred over 18 months of follow-up. The hyperthyroidism patients were between 18 and 65 years old and newly diagnosed, with a disease duration of less than 2 months. Patients with uncontrolled infections, other autoimmune diseases, pregnancy or lactation were excluded. Diagnoses were based on clinical symptoms, serum thyroxine and TRAb, thyroid ultrasound and orbital computed tomography. The TCR CDR3 was subjected to a first round of RT-PCR using the HTBI primer set and the Qiagen OneStep RT-PCR kit. Most expanded thyroid clonotypes (frequency above 0.001) were also detected in blood, suggesting blood repertoires may reflect thyroid immune responses. A model built on a 13 V-J signature distinguished ophthalmopathy from stable hyperthyroidism, reaching around 90% sensitivity and 81% to 83% specificity in cross-validation and 80%/75% in testing. In validation, the model predicted progression to ophthalmopathy a median of about 5.9 months before onset, with roughly 68% sensitivity and almost 75% specificity. To identify TCR V-J signatures that set the groups apart, the researchers used a discovery cohort of more than 95 patients, made up of fewer than 50 with Graves' ophthalmopathy and 57 with stable Graves' hyperthyroidism. An independent validation cohort of 18 to 20 hyperthyroidism patients and approximately 15 patients who later progressed to ophthalmopathy tested prospective prediction of ophthalmopathy. The 90 to 100 discovery patients were randomly split 7:3 into training and test sets. In several Graves' hyperthyroidism patients, the study also compared T-cell repertoires from thyroid tissue with T-cell repertoires from blood. Once sampling was done, hyperthyroidism patients were given methimazole at a starting dose of 30 mg daily, whereas ophthalmopathy patients were given high-dose intravenous methylprednisolone. The libraries were constructed in a second round of multiplex PCR and then size-selected and purified. Sequencing of the libraries was done on an Illumina HiSeq2000 using paired-end 100 bp reads. SOAPnuke was used to process the raw data, with reads discarded if the reads contained adapters or uncalled bases, had a mean Phred below 15, or lacked an exact constant-primer or identifier match. High-quality paired reads were merged with COPE v1.2.5, and unique nucleotide sequences were defined as clonotypes. MiTCR v1.1 was used to align the clonotypes against IMGT TRBV, TRBD and TRBJ reference segments. Only V-J combinations with frequency above 0.0001, covering about 99% of repertoires, were analysed. A TCS score was defined as the ratio between F50 (clonal expansion) and ExV (chaos), using BLOSUM62-based TCRdist between CDR3 peptides within each V-J. Welch's t-statistics and random forest reduced 500 to 550 V-J features to roughly 13, which were used in a naive Bayes classifier (R e1071). Sample size was not statistically predetermined, and investigators were not blinded to group allocation. The paper reports TCR Vbeta CDR3 sequencing of 135 peripheral blood samples: 40 to 45 ophthalmopathy, 75 to 80 hyperthyroidism and 17 progressor patients.

This material consisted of peripheral blood mononuclear cells (PBMCs), taken at new diagnosis, from a patient treated with antithyroid drugs. The chain employs TRBV7-2 and TRBJ2-5, and TRBD1 may be the D gene, going by 5 matching bases. The clonotype originates from a woman between 35 and 50 years old with Graves disease. Donor details come from another sample of the same person, matched by shared clones. This receptor has the CDR3 CASSLQGLQETQYF. The DNA reads as follows: TGTGCCAGCAGCTTACAGGGTCTCCAAGAGACCCAGTACTTC.